The entry below gives a single T cell receptor beta chain sequence along with its context. This entry belongs to a study of blood T cell repertoires in COVID-19. CDR3 length equals 14 residues. Germline values: CDR1 MDHEN, CDR2 SYDVKM. V lost 5 bases and J lost 2, with 12 bases in between. In the authors' methods: Cell counts per sample came from amplifying reference gene primers. Profiled with immunoSEQ multiplex PCR; TCRdb holds only in-frame clones, not every one. The V and J calls and clone size were taken over from that table, and D and trimming were inferred from the DNA. The table includes under 350,000 clones, around 85% detected once.

Sequencing input: peripheral blood. This receptor was obtained from a woman between 65 and 79 years old with acute or convalescent COVID-19. V usage is TRBV28 and J usage is TRBJ1-2, with D maybe TRBD1 (5 bases). CDR3 region: CASSPGYANYGYTF. Written as DNA, the CDR3 is TGTGCCAGCAGTCCAGGGTACGCAAACTATGGCTACACCTTC.